The 19 T cell receptor beta chains presented below share a single source sample, sequenced in a study of early T cells in non-severe SARS-CoV-2 infection. One entry per CDR3 protein, called by TCRdb with MiXCR from the 5' RACE reads. The sample carries 70,000 or so distinct CDR3 sequences, under 15% recorded once. The sequencing sample was made of whole blood. These receptors all come from an adult who was a healthcare worker with PCR-confirmed SARS-CoV-2 infection or an uninfected control (not recorded which).

This clonotype came up many times. The chain has TRBV5-4 and TRBJ2-3, with 10 bases aligning to TRBD2. CDR3 length: 16 residues. Germline V lookup: CDR1 SGHNT, CDR2 YYREEE (reference sequence). After removal of 4 bases from V and 2 bases from J, the junction contained 7 bases not matched to a gene. The CDR3 is CASSQIAGGHTDTQYF. The CDR3 nucleotides are TGTGCCAGCAGCCAAATAGCGGGGGGCCACACAGATACGCAGTATTTT.

This clonotype was counted at least ten times. The chain recombines TRBV12-3 or TRBV12-4 with TRBJ1-3; unclear D gene. Deletions cut 7 bases from V and 3 bases from J, with 22 bases between. The CDR3 is 17 amino acids. This chain's CDR3 is CASTLRPYQASGNTIYF. CDR3 DNA: TGTGCCAGCACCCTCAGACCGTACCAGGCGAGTGGAAACACCATATATTTT.

This clonotype was seen repeatedly, ten times or more. V and J are TRBV20-1 and TRBJ2-7; D might be TRBD1 (5 bases). There are 14 residues in the CDR3. V lost 6 bases and J lost 2, with 17 bases in between. Germline V gene lookup returns CDR1 DFQATT and CDR2 SNEGSKA (reference sequence). CDR3: CSAGADTSTYEQYF. CDR3 in DNA: TGCAGTGCAGGGGCAGACACCTCAACCTACGAGCAGTACTTC.

This clonotype was recorded many times. The gene calls are TRBV5-1 and TRBJ1-1, with D hard to call. Germline V gene sequence: CDR1 SGHRS, CDR2 YFSETQ. The CDR3 covers 17 residues. Between the trimmed V and J ends, which lost 3 bases and 0 bases, there was a span of 18 bases. CDR3 amino acids: CASSYYPSRTLNTEAFF. CDR3 coding DNA: TGCGCCAGCAGCTACTACCCTTCCAGGACCTTGAACACTGAAGCTTTCTTT.

V is TRBV28 and J is TRBJ2-1, with D hard to call. CDR3 length: 14 amino acids. Germline-derived CDR1 and CDR2 are MDHEN and SYDVKM. Between the trimmed V and J ends, which lost 7 bases and 5 bases, there was a span of 15 bases. CDR3 sequence (DNA): TGTGCCAGCACTTCGAGGAAGGATGACAATGAGCAGTTCTTC. Protein sequence: CASTSRKDDNEQFF.

This clonotype was found a few times. The chain recombines TRBV9 with TRBJ1-2; D is unresolved. The CDR3 has 13 amino acids. The V end was cut by 3 bases, the J end by 7 bases, with 13 bases between. The germline V gene encodes CDR1 SGDLS and CDR2 YYNGEE. This CDR3 reads CASSAPDISGYTF. CDR3 coding DNA: TGTGCCAGCAGCGCGCCAGACATATCTGGCTACACCTTC.

This clonotype was detected many times. The chain is built from TRBV28 and TRBJ1-5; 7 bases are shared with TRBD1. The CDR3 contains 13 residues. The ends lost 4 bases at V and 7 bases at J; junction bases unmatched: 4. Germline V lookup: CDR1 MDHEN, CDR2 SYDVKM. CDR3 loop: CASSWTGGQPQHF. The CDR3 region has the DNA TGTGCCAGCAGTTGGACAGGCGGACAGCCCCAGCATTTT.

This clonotype came up many times. The V and J genes are TRBV7-2 and TRBJ1-2; D is uncertain. CDR3 length: 14 residues. V was cut by 5 bases and J by 3 bases, with 13 bases left in between. Germline V gives CDR1 SGHTA, CDR2 FQGNSA. The CDR3 spells CASSVRTDYYGYTF. CDR3 bases: TGTGCCAGCAGCGTAAGGACTGACTACTATGGCTACACCTTC.

This clonotype has ten or more counts. This chain joins TRBV28 and TRBJ2-7, with unresolved D. V was shortened by 2 bases and J by 6 bases, with 17 bases between the two germline ends. CDR3 length equals 15 residues. The germline gives CDR1 MDHEN, CDR2 SYDVKM. CDR3 sequence reads: CASSLAGEPLGEQYF. The DNA for the CDR3 is TGTGCCAGCAGTTTAGCCGGAGAACCCCTGGGCGAGCAGTACTTC.

There are many counts of this clonotype. This chain links TRBV5-1 with TRBJ1-6; D unclear. Germline V lookup: CDR1 SGHRS, CDR2 YFSETQ. The CDR3 length is 13 residues. Trimming cost V 0 bases and J 8 bases, with 6 bases left between them. CDR3 sequence: CASSLEWDSPLHF. CDR3 nucleotide sequence: TGCGCCAGCAGCTTGGAATGGGATTCACCCCTCCACTTT.

This clonotype has ten or more counts. The V gene is TRBV11-3, the J gene TRBJ2-2, with 7 bases matching TRBD1. The CDR3 is 16 residues long. V shed 1 base and J 4 bases; nucleotides not matched to a gene: 6. Germline values: CDR1 SGHNT, CDR2 YENEEA. CDR3 nucleotides: TGTGCCAGCAGCTTAGGAGGGGGCTCGAGCACCGGGGAGCTGTTTTTT. Amino acids: CASSLGGGSSTGELFF.

This clonotype was counted ten times or more. The rearrangement joins TRBV12-3 or TRBV12-4 to TRBJ1-6; no definite D call. With 5 bases removed from V and 6 bases from J, the gap between germline ends came to 8 bases. The CDR3 extends over 13 amino acids. The CDR3, as DNA: TGTGCCAGCAGTACGAGAAGTAATTCACCCCTCCACTTT. Translation: CASSTRSNSPLHF.

This clonotype was counted ten times or more. The V and J genes are TRBV7-9 and TRBJ2-5; D call uncertain. V lost 5 bases and J lost 1, with 17 bases in between. Germline V CDR1 and CDR2: SEHNR, FQNEAQ (reference sequence). This CDR3 is built from 16 residues. For the CDR3, the DNA is TGTGCCAGCAGCACCCCGGCCACTGTGATCCAAGAGACCCAGTACTTC. Protein sequence: CASSTPATVIQETQYF.

The chain uses TRBV7-8 and TRBJ2-5; the D is unclear. This CDR3 has 14 amino acids. V lost 0 bases to trimming and J lost 5 bases, with 10 bases between them. The germline V gene encodes CDR1 SGHVS and CDR2 FQNEAQ. As DNA, the CDR3 is TGTGCCAGCAGCTTAGCCCCCGACGGGGAGACCCAGTACTTC. It codes for CASSLAPDGETQYF.

This clonotype was counted ten times or more. The chain combines TRBV6-2 or TRBV6-3 with TRBJ2-1, with D possibly matching TRBD1 (6 bases). Trimming left V 2 bases short and J 5 bases short, with 13 bases between. Per the germline V gene, CDR1 is MNHEY and CDR2 is SVGEGT. The CDR3 has 15 amino acids. DNA for the CDR3: TGTGCCAGCAGTTACGGCAGGGGCGGTCACAATGAGCAGTTCTTC. Translation: CASSYGRGGHNEQFF.

Ten or more counts support this clonotype. The chain employs TRBV10-3 and TRBJ2-3; 7 bases fit TRBD2. The V segment lost 2 bases and the J segment 3 bases; nucleotides outside the gene matches: 5. The CDR3 runs to 15 residues. Germline lookup yields CDR1 ENHRY and CDR2 SYGVKD. The CDR3 spells CAISERLAVTDTQYF. The DNA for the CDR3 is TGTGCCATCAGTGAGAGGCTAGCGGTAACAGATACGCAGTATTTT.

The J gene is TRBJ1-1, the V gene TRBV10-3, with TRBD1 matching 8 bases. CDR3 size: 14 residues. V lost 5 bases, J lost 0 bases, and 2 bases stayed unmatched. The germline V gene encodes CDR1 ENHRY and CDR2 SYGVKD. The CDR3 DNA follows: TGTGCCATCAGTTCACAGGGGGTGAACACTGAAGCTTTCTTT. This sequence encodes CAISSQGVNTEAFF.

The rearrangement joins TRBV5-5 to TRBJ2-5; D unresolved. CDR1 and CDR2 (germline): SGHKS, YYEKEE (reference sequence). V lost 0 bases and J 1 base, leaving 4 bases between the germline ends. The CDR3 sequence is 13 residues long. In nucleotides, the CDR3 is TGTGCCAGCAGCTTGGGGTCCCAAGAGACCCAGTACTTC. Translation: CASSLGSQETQYF. The full variable domain, with the rest looked up from reference TRBV5-5 and TRBJ2-5, is DAGVTQSPTHLIKTRGQQVTLRCSPISGHKSVSWYQQVLGQGPQFIFQYYEKEERGRGNFPDRFSARQFPNYSSELNVNALLLGDSALYLCASSLGSQETQYFGPGTRLLVL.

This clonotype was seen many times. The rearrangement joins TRBV5-1 to TRBJ2-3; 9 nucleotides agree with TRBD1. The CDR3 has 15 residues. Germline CDR1 SGHRS, CDR2 YFSETQ. V was clipped by 4 bases and J by 5 bases; unmatched bases: 8. The CDR3 loop reads CASSPSGQGIDTQYF. The CDR3 DNA sequence: TGCGCCAGCAGCCCTTCGGGACAGGGTATAGATACGCAGTATTTT.